The rows below give T cell receptor beta chains drawn from one sample of a study of T cell clones after liver transplantation. Profiling relied on immunoSEQ multiplex PCR, and the TCRdb table lists in-frame clones only, not all of them. Of about 120,000 clones in the sample, over 75% are singletons; the top ten hold 0.75% to 0.85%. Sequenced material: CD4+ T cells from blood, taken 12 months after liver transplant. The source of these receptors is a human patient who received a liver transplant. Some T cells may be the graft donor's. Both conserved end residues are part of each CDR3. The D gene is left open where the match is weak.

TRBV5-1	TRBD1	TRBJ2-5	CASSLGQGGETQYF
TRBV4-1	TRBD1	TRBJ1-5	CASSQDHSVGQGLPQHF
TRBV4-2	.	TRBJ2-1	CASSQHNEQFF
TRBV7-6	.	TRBJ2-2	CASSLVSSAGELFF
TRBV6-5	.	TRBJ1-3	CASSYMSSGNTIYF
TRBV14	TRBD1	TRBJ1-1	CASSQNRGEAFF
TRBV23-1	TRBD1	TRBJ1-2	CASFLGTGAHYGYTF
TRBV6-4	TRBD1	TRBJ1-1	CASSESGGSRAFF
TRBV5-1	TRBD1	TRBJ2-5	CASSDPQGAGETQYF
TRBV30	TRBD1	TRBJ1-2	CAWRGDREDGYTF
TRBV6-5	.	TRBJ2-5	CASSYGETQYF
TRBV12-5	.	TRBJ2-7	CASALSATRYEQYF
TRBV6-1	TRBD2	TRBJ2-3	CASSEVPGRADTQYF
TRBV2	TRBD1	TRBJ2-5	CASSWDRGRGETQYF
TRBV5-6	TRBD1	TRBJ2-7	CASSRTGPYEQYF
TRBV15	TRBD1	TRBJ2-3	CATSPGGSENTQYF
TRBV19	TRBD1	TRBJ1-5	CASNRQGRSNQPQHF
TRBV11-2	.	TRBJ2-1	CASISARGKFNEQFF
TRBV5-1	.	TRBJ2-5	CASSGQGFRETQYF
TRBV28	.	TRBJ2-3	CASSKQQDTQYF
TRBV27	.	TRBJ1-6	CASSPTRSSYNSPLHF
TRBV5-1	TRBD2	TRBJ2-1	CASSTSGTRVYNEQFF
TRBV27	TRBD1	TRBJ1-6	CASSSIIRDREDNSPLHF
TRBV11-3	.	TRBJ2-7	CASSLDSGYEQYF
TRBV4-1	TRBD2	TRBJ2-1	CASSQVDRGLARIYNEQFF
TRBV10-2	.	TRBJ2-1	CASSEGQAQFF
TRBV9	.	TRBJ2-7	CASSRLIGEQYF
TRBV5-1	TRBD2	TRBJ2-1	CASSLASLAGGGDEQFF
TRBV5-1	TRBD2	TRBJ2-7	CASSLLPGTSGTSSYF
TRBV7-9	.	TRBJ2-2	CASSPLHGELFF
TRBV7-2	.	TRBJ1-3	CASSLVEANTIYF
TRBV5-6	TRBD2	TRBJ2-1	CASSYPSGSFNEQFF
TRBV19	TRBD1	TRBJ2-7	CASSMGQIYEQYF
TRBV15	.	TRBJ2-7	CATSPRFAGLSYEQYF
TRBV9	TRBD1	TRBJ1-5	CASSVTGLANQPQHF
TRBV15	.	TRBJ1-1	CATSRAPPDTEAFF
TRBV30	.	TRBJ1-5	CAWEPGVGEPQHF
TRBV4-2	.	TRBJ2-5	CASSQAQETQYF
TRBV6-4	.	TRBJ2-1	CASSGEGSGHNEQFF
TRBV19	TRBD2	TRBJ2-1	CASSISAGGPPNEQFF
TRBV7-6	TRBD1	TRBJ2-3	CASSRSDRAPSTQYF
TRBV9	.	TRBJ2-1	CASSVGGSGTSYNEQFF